This T cell receptor (beta chain) comes out of a study of T cell repertoires in cytomegalovirus infection. This clonotype occurred a few times. TCRdb redid the calling of the reads with MiXCR, one entry per CDR3 protein. Of 250,000 or so distinct CDR3 sequences listed, 15% to 20% were seen once; the top ten hold roughly 45%. Sequencing was performed on CD8+ T cells from PBMCs. This receptor was obtained from a human donor in good health (CMV status not recorded). Some clones in this sample may be carry-over from other donors' samples.

The CDR3 DNA is TGTGCCAGCAGCTTAGATGGGGGCCTACACTACAATGAGCAGTTCTTC. Its translation is CASSLDGGLHYNEQFF. The chain is built from TRBV11-3 and TRBJ2-1; TRBD1 might be the D (6 bases). V was clipped by 0 bases and J by 3 bases, with 12 bases between them. The CDR3 covers 16 residues. Germline lookup yields CDR1 SGHNT and CDR2 YENEEA.